Listed below are T cell receptor beta chains from one sample, sequenced in a study of CD8+ T cells in alopecia areata. Measured with immunoSEQ multiplex PCR; TCRdb has only the in-frame clones, and not every one. The table has about 220,000 clones, under 60% seen once. The material was CD4+ T cells sorted from blood, obtained at week 4, from a patient treated with tofacitinib. The receptors shown here come from a human donor with alopecia areata. CDR3s include the opening cysteine and the closing phenylalanine or tryptophan. D genes are given only for firm matches. Expanded clones get a size class; other rows say once, few or many, or leave the size out.

>TRBD2|few|TRBJ2-1|TRBV9
CASSVGLAAYNEQFF
TGTGCCAGCAGCGTAGGACTAGCGGCCTACAATGAGCAGTTCTTC
>NA|NA|TRBJ2-2|TRBV4-3
CASSQENMNTGELFF
TGCGCCAGCAGCCAAGAAAACATGAACACCGGGGAGCTGTTTTTT
>NA|NA|TRBJ2-5|TRBV12-5
CASGKTPGSQETQYF
TGTGCTAGTGGAAAAACTCCCGGGAGCCAAGAGACCCAGTACTTC
>NA|NA|TRBJ1-2|TRBV27
CASRGVGLEGYTF
TGTGCCAGCCGGGGTGTCGGTTTGGAGGGCTACACCTTC
>TRBD2|NA|TRBJ2-1|TRBV29-1
CSVLLSGGADEQFF
TGCAGCGTTCTGCTAAGCGGGGGGGCCGATGAGCAGTTCTTC
>NA|NA|TRBJ2-3|TRBV11-2
CASSLGMGDTQYF
TGTGCCAGCAGCTTAGGTATGGGAGATACGCAGTATTTT
>NA|NA|TRBJ1-2|TRBV30
CAWSNSGGYGYTF
TGTGCCTGGAGTAATTCGGGCGGTTATGGCTACACCTTC
>TRBD1|few|TRBJ2-5|TRBV29-1
CSGGQGGQETQYF
TGCAGCGGGGGACAGGGGGGCCAAGAGACCCAGTACTTC
>NA|NA|TRBJ1-1|TRBV29-1
CSGRPGIDTEAFF
TGCAGCGGGCGCCCCGGGATCGACACTGAAGCTTTCTTT
>NA|NA|TRBJ2-1|TRBV30
CAWSLILGTEQFF
TGTGCCTGGAGTCTGATATTGGGTACTGAGCAGTTCTTC
>TRBD2|once|TRBJ2-5|TRBV5-1
CASSPGLAVTQETQYF
TGCGCCAGCAGCCCTGGACTAGCGGTGACCCAAGAGACCCAGTACTTC
>NA|NA|TRBJ1-2|TRBV29-1
CSVLPTRTF
TGCAGCGTCCTCCCGACCCGCACCTTC
>NA|NA|TRBJ2-7|TRBV30
CAWSQQVSYEQYF
TGTGCCTGGAGTCAACAGGTCTCCTACGAGCAGTACTTC
>NA|once|TRBJ1-1|TRBV7-2
CASSPRGRNTEAFF
TGTGCCAGCAGCCCCAGAGGCCGGAACACTGAAGCTTTCTTT
>NA|NA|TRBJ1-1|TRBV20-1
CSALFKTEAFF
TGCAGTGCTCTCTTTAAGACTGAAGCTTTCTTT
>TRBD1|once|TRBJ1-2|TRBV25-1
CASYRGVEGYTF
TGTGCCAGTTACAGGGGAGTAGAGGGCTACACCTTC
>NA|many|TRBJ2-3|TRBV4-3
CASSQDRGSQYF
TGCGCCAGCAGCCAAGACAGGGGATCGCAGTATTTT
>NA|NA|TRBJ1-1|TRBV20-1
CSAADHEAFF
TGCAGTGCCGCGGACCATGAAGCTTTCTTT
>NA|NA|TRBJ2-7|TRBV5-1
CASSALGRVGLHAYEQYF
TGCGCCAGCAGCGCCCTCGGCAGGGTAGGGCTGCACGCCTACGAGCAGTACTTC
>NA|NA|TRBJ1-2|TRBV7-2
CASSLAGVGIRYGYTF
TGTGCCAGCAGCTTAGCCGGCGTTGGCATTCGCTATGGCTACACCTTC
>TRBD1|NA|TRBJ1-2|TRBV27
CATSRQGLANYGYTF
TGTGCCACCAGTAGACAGGGGTTAGCTAACTATGGCTACACCTTC
>NA|NA|TRBJ1-2|TRBV5-7
CASSLWEVDPNYGYTF
TGTGCCAGCAGCTTGTGGGAAGTTGATCCTAACTATGGCTACACCTTC
>TRBD1|NA|TRBJ1-2|TRBV30
CAWSVPGQRYGYTF
TGTGCCTGGAGTGTACCGGGACAGCGCTATGGCTACACCTTC
>NA|NA|TRBJ2-4|TRBV6-6
CASSYSGSLAKNIQYF
TGTGCCAGCAGTTACTCCGGAAGCCTAGCCAAAAACATTCAGTACTTC